A selection of T cell receptor beta chains follows, all from one sample in a study of CD8+CD57+ T cells in acquired aplastic anemia. Each CDR3 protein is one row after TCRdb ran MiXCR on the reads. This table has 150,000 to 200,000 distinct CDR3 sequences, around 48% appearing once. The sequencing input was sorted CD4+, CD8+, or CD8+CD57+ T cells (not recorded which) from PBMCs. The source is a human donor with aplastic anemia. CDR3s include the opening cysteine and the closing phenylalanine or tryptophan. A D gene is named only where the DNA matches it firmly. Clone size is stated in some rows and not others, as once, few, many or a class when expanded.

J gene: TRBJ2-3; V gene: TRBV18; D gene: TRBD2; clone size: NA; CDR3 protein: CASSPGDYDTDTQCF; CDR3 DNA: TGTGCCAGCTCACCGGGGGACTATGACACAGATACGCAGTGTTTT
J gene: TRBJ1-2; V gene: TRBV7-4; D gene: TRBD1; clone size: NA; CDR3 protein: CASSEGQSYGYTF; CDR3 DNA: TGCGCCAGCAGCGAGGGACAGAGCTATGGCTACACCTTC
J gene: TRBJ1-1; V gene: TRBV6-5; D gene: TRBD1; clone size: few; CDR3 protein: CASSSPINPGQGGTEAFF; CDR3 DNA: TGTGCCAGCAGTTCTCCTATAAACCCGGGACAGGGGGGGACTGAAGCTTTCTTT
J gene: TRBJ2-7; V gene: TRBV6-5; D gene: TRBD2; clone size: many; CDR3 protein: CASSLRGGYEQYF; CDR3 DNA: TGTGCCAGCAGCCTTCGGGGGGGATACGAGCAGTACTTC
J gene: TRBJ2-1; V gene: TRBV15; D gene: NA; clone size: once; CDR3 protein: CATSLAKTREQFF; CDR3 DNA: TGTGCCACCAGCTTAGCCAAGACCCGTGAGCAGTTCTTC
J gene: TRBJ2-7; V gene: TRBV29-1; D gene: NA; clone size: NA; CDR3 protein: CSVVPGISYEQYF; CDR3 DNA: TGCAGCGTTGTTCCGGGTATCTCCTACGAGCAGTACTTC
J gene: TRBJ2-7; V gene: TRBV29-1; D gene: NA; clone size: NA; CDR3 protein: CSAETGQRYEQYF; CDR3 DNA: TGCAGCGCCGAGACAGGACAGAGATACGAGCAGTACTTC
J gene: TRBJ2-7; V gene: TRBV11-1; D gene: TRBD1; clone size: NA; CDR3 protein: CASSLGQALLVGEQYF; CDR3 DNA: TGTGCCAGCAGCTTGGGACAGGCCCTCTTGGTTGGGGAGCAGTACTTC
J gene: TRBJ2-3; V gene: TRBV11-2; D gene: TRBD2; clone size: NA; CDR3 protein: CASSFRTSGRLGTDTQYF; CDR3 DNA: TGTGCCAGCAGCTTTCGGACTAGCGGGAGGTTGGGCACAGATACGCAGTATTTT
J gene: TRBJ2-1; V gene: TRBV10-3; D gene: TRBD2; clone size: many; CDR3 protein: CAISDGLAGVNEQFF; CDR3 DNA: TGTGCCATCAGTGACGGACTAGCGGGAGTCAATGAGCAGTTCTTC
J gene: TRBJ2-7; V gene: TRBV19; D gene: NA; clone size: NA; CDR3 protein: CASSIGLRTSEQYF; CDR3 DNA: TGTGCCAGTAGTATAGGACTACGCACGAGCGAGCAGTACTTC
J gene: TRBJ2-7; V gene: TRBV27; D gene: TRBD2; clone size: few; CDR3 protein: CASSLSGRGDYEQYF; CDR3 DNA: TGTGCCAGCAGTTTATCGGGGAGGGGAGATTACGAGCAGTACTTC
J gene: TRBJ2-7; V gene: TRBV13; D gene: TRBD1; clone size: many; CDR3 protein: CASSPGQGPEYF; CDR3 DNA: TGTGCCAGCAGCCCTGGACAGGGACCGGAGTACTTC
J gene: TRBJ2-5; V gene: TRBV15; D gene: NA; clone size: few; CDR3 protein: CATSNGVQETQYF; CDR3 DNA: TGTGCCACCAGCAACGGGGTACAAGAGACCCAGTACTTC
J gene: TRBJ2-7; V gene: TRBV12-5; D gene: NA; clone size: many; CDR3 protein: CASGFGSSYEQYF; CDR3 DNA: TGTGCTAGTGGTTTTGGGAGTTCCTACGAGCAGTACTTC
J gene: TRBJ1-4; V gene: TRBV29-1; D gene: NA; clone size: many; CDR3 protein: CSVAGRDEKLFF; CDR3 DNA: TGCAGCGTTGCCGGTAGGGACGAAAAACTATTTTTT
J gene: TRBJ1-1; V gene: TRBV30; D gene: NA; clone size: many; CDR3 protein: CAWGPGFTEAFF; CDR3 DNA: TGTGCCTGGGGGCCAGGGTTCACTGAAGCTTTCTTT
J gene: TRBJ2-7; V gene: TRBV6-1; D gene: NA; clone size: few; CDR3 protein: CASSDNWATVSFDEQYF; CDR3 DNA: TGTGCCAGCAGTGATAATTGGGCGACAGTCTCGTTCGACGAGCAGTACTTC
J gene: TRBJ2-7; V gene: TRBV20-1; D gene: NA; clone size: NA; CDR3 protein: CSVLRVNEQYF; CDR3 DNA: TGCAGTGTTCTCAGGGTTAACGAGCAGTACTTC
J gene: TRBJ2-2; V gene: TRBV6-1; D gene: NA; clone size: many; CDR3 protein: CASIGPTGELFF; CDR3 DNA: TGTGCCAGCATAGGGCCCACCGGGGAGCTGTTTTTT
J gene: TRBJ2-7; V gene: TRBV7-6; D gene: NA; clone size: NA; CDR3 protein: CASSLGSRTSYEQYF; CDR3 DNA: TGTGCCAGCAGCCTGGGGAGCAGAACCTCCTACGAGCAGTACTTC
J gene: TRBJ2-1; V gene: TRBV24-1; D gene: TRBD2; clone size: NA; CDR3 protein: CTTSDSGLAASYNEQFF; CDR3 DNA: TGTACCACCAGTGATTCTGGACTAGCGGCGTCCTACAATGAGCAGTTCTTC
J gene: TRBJ2-2; V gene: TRBV10-3; D gene: TRBD2; clone size: NA; CDR3 protein: CATSDRGLAGGLDTGELFF; CDR3 DNA: TGTGCCACCAGTGACCGGGGACTAGCGGGAGGGCTTGACACCGGGGAGCTGTTTTTT
J gene: TRBJ1-5; V gene: TRBV2; D gene: NA; clone size: NA; CDR3 protein: CASREATVANQPQHF; CDR3 DNA: TGTGCCAGCAGAGAGGCGACAGTCGCCAATCAGCCCCAGCATTTT
J gene: TRBJ2-2; V gene: TRBV10-3; D gene: NA; clone size: NA; CDR3 protein: CAISESGQGPTGELFF; CDR3 DNA: TGTGCCATCAGTGAGTCGGGGCAGGGACCCACCGGGGAGCTGTTTTTT
J gene: TRBJ1-2; V gene: TRBV20-1; D gene: NA; clone size: NA; CDR3 protein: CSAADYRDSGYTF; CDR3 DNA: TGCAGTGCTGCAGACTACCGGGACTCTGGCTACACCTTC
J gene: TRBJ2-7; V gene: TRBV5-1; D gene: NA; clone size: few; CDR3 protein: CASSLPEQGFDEQYF; CDR3 DNA: TGCGCCAGCAGCTTGCCGGAGCAGGGATTCGACGAGCAGTACTTC
J gene: TRBJ1-5; V gene: TRBV2; D gene: TRBD1; clone size: NA; CDR3 protein: CASSVDRVGNQPQHF; CDR3 DNA: TGTGCCAGCAGCGTCGACAGGGTCGGCAATCAGCCCCAGCATTTT
J gene: TRBJ2-7; V gene: TRBV29-1; D gene: TRBD2; clone size: NA; CDR3 protein: CSVGGSGRYEQYF; CDR3 DNA: TGCAGCGTTGGAGGTAGCGGGAGGTACGAGCAGTACTTC
J gene: TRBJ2-7; V gene: TRBV6-5; D gene: NA; clone size: few; CDR3 protein: CASSYSNREYERYF; CDR3 DNA: TGTGCCAGCAGTTACTCGAACAGGGAATACGAGCGGTACTTC
J gene: TRBJ2-7; V gene: TRBV18; D gene: NA; clone size: many; CDR3 protein: CASSPATYEQYF; CDR3 DNA: TGTGCCAGCTCACCGGCGACCTACGAGCAGTACTTC
J gene: TRBJ1-2; V gene: TRBV12-3/TRBV12-4; D gene: TRBD1; clone size: NA; CDR3 protein: CASRKTGDGGYTF; CDR3 DNA: TGTGCCAGCAGAAAGACAGGGGATGGAGGCTACACCTTC
J gene: TRBJ2-7; V gene: TRBV7-8; D gene: TRBD1; clone size: once; CDR3 protein: CASSLEGQLDYEQYF; CDR3 DNA: TGTGCCAGCAGCTTAGAGGGACAGTTAGACTACGAGCAGTACTTC
J gene: TRBJ2-7; V gene: TRBV4-3; D gene: TRBD1; clone size: NA; CDR3 protein: CASSQAHQHGTGNEQYF; CDR3 DNA: TGCGCCAGCAGCCAAGCCCACCAGCACGGGACAGGGAACGAGCAGTACTTC
J gene: TRBJ1-1; V gene: TRBV5-6; D gene: NA; clone size: many; CDR3 protein: CASSSTAIGLGAFF; CDR3 DNA: TGTGCCAGCAGCTCGACAGCAATAGGCCTTGGAGCTTTCTTT
J gene: TRBJ2-3; V gene: TRBV5-1; D gene: TRBD2; clone size: NA; CDR3 protein: CASSPGTSGVTQYF; CDR3 DNA: TGCGCCAGCAGCCCAGGGACTAGCGGGGTTACGCAGTATTTT
J gene: TRBJ2-7; V gene: TRBV25-1; D gene: NA; clone size: few; CDR3 protein: CASSHERTVNEQYF; CDR3 DNA: TGTGCCAGCAGTCACGAACGGACAGTGAATGAGCAGTACTTC
J gene: TRBJ2-3; V gene: TRBV12-3/TRBV12-4; D gene: TRBD1; clone size: NA; CDR3 protein: CASSLGQSGTDTQYF; CDR3 DNA: TGTGCCAGCAGCCTGGGACAGTCGGGCACAGATACGCAGTATTTT
J gene: TRBJ2-7; V gene: TRBV6-1; D gene: NA; clone size: many; CDR3 protein: CASSERGEVGGEQYF; CDR3 DNA: TGTGCCAGCAGTGAACGCGGGGAGGTGGGCGGCGAGCAGTACTTC
J gene: TRBJ2-7; V gene: TRBV7-9; D gene: NA; clone size: NA; CDR3 protein: CASSSSGTPEQCF; CDR3 DNA: TGTGCCAGCAGCTCCTCCGGGACACCCGAGCAGTGCTTC
J gene: TRBJ2-5; V gene: TRBV5-6; D gene: NA; clone size: NA; CDR3 protein: CASSNPLDGGETQYF; CDR3 DNA: TGTGCCAGCAGCAACCCGTTGGATGGCGGAGAGACCCAGTACTTC
J gene: TRBJ2-7; V gene: TRBV20-1; D gene: NA; clone size: NA; CDR3 protein: CSARGWLEQYF; CDR3 DNA: TGCAGTGCTAGAGGCTGGCTAGAGCAGTACTTC
J gene: TRBJ2-2; V gene: TRBV24-1; D gene: TRBD2; clone size: many; CDR3 protein: CATSASSGNTGELFF; CDR3 DNA: TGTGCCACCAGTGCTTCTAGCGGGAACACCGGGGAGCTGTTTTTT
J gene: TRBJ2-7; V gene: TRBV29-1; D gene: TRBD1; clone size: NA; CDR3 protein: CSVGQGGLEQYF; CDR3 DNA: TGCAGCGTAGGACAGGGAGGCCTCGAGCAGTACTTC
J gene: TRBJ1-2; V gene: TRBV11-2; D gene: NA; clone size: many; CDR3 protein: CASSLGPLFKKYYGYTF; CDR3 DNA: TGTGCCAGCAGCCTTGGCCCGCTTTTCAAGAAGTATTATGGCTACACCTTC
J gene: TRBJ1-1; V gene: TRBV7-9; D gene: NA; clone size: once; CDR3 protein: CASSSRDTEAFF; CDR3 DNA: TGTGCCAGCAGCAGCCGGGACACTGAAGCTTTCTTT
J gene: TRBJ1-1; V gene: TRBV30; D gene: NA; clone size: medium-sized; CDR3 protein: CAWSVFRNAAEAFF; CDR3 DNA: TGTGCCTGGAGTGTATTTCGGAATGCGGCTGAAGCTTTCTTT
J gene: TRBJ2-7; V gene: TRBV2; D gene: NA; clone size: NA; CDR3 protein: CASSQADGSEQYF; CDR3 DNA: TGTGCCAGCAGCCAAGCGGACGGCTCCGAGCAGTACTTC
J gene: TRBJ2-1; V gene: TRBV2; D gene: NA; clone size: NA; CDR3 protein: CASSGLLALKEQFF; CDR3 DNA: TGTGCCAGCAGTGGACTACTAGCCCTAAAAGAGCAGTTCTTC
J gene: TRBJ2-2; V gene: TRBV7-6; D gene: NA; clone size: NA; CDR3 protein: CASSLVQNTGELFF; CDR3 DNA: TGTGCCAGCAGCTTAGTACAGAACACCGGGGAGCTGTTTTTT
J gene: TRBJ1-6; V gene: TRBV20-1; D gene: NA; clone size: few; CDR3 protein: CSARLDSNSPLHF; CDR3 DNA: TGCAGTGCTAGACTGGACAGCAATTCACCCCTCCACTTT
J gene: TRBJ1-2; V gene: TRBV29-1; D gene: NA; clone size: many; CDR3 protein: CSVDTSRGGGYTF; CDR3 DNA: TGCAGCGTTGATACCTCACGGGGTGGAGGCTACACCTTC
J gene: TRBJ1-1; V gene: TRBV24-1; D gene: NA; clone size: NA; CDR3 protein: CATSDGRSGTEAFF; CDR3 DNA: TGTGCCACCAGTGACGGTCGGTCCGGCACTGAAGCTTTCTTT
J gene: TRBJ1-1; V gene: TRBV24-1; D gene: NA; clone size: NA; CDR3 protein: CATRPWTSSEAFF; CDR3 DNA: TGTGCCACCCGTCCTTGGACTAGTTCTGAAGCTTTCTTT
J gene: TRBJ2-5; V gene: TRBV20-1; D gene: NA; clone size: NA; CDR3 protein: CSTEVYTQYF; CDR3 DNA: TGCAGTACTGAGGTTTATACCCAGTACTTC
J gene: TRBJ1-5; V gene: TRBV19; D gene: NA; clone size: once; CDR3 protein: CASGMLDVGQPQHF; CDR3 DNA: TGTGCCAGTGGTATGTTAGACGTGGGGCAGCCCCAGCATTTT
J gene: TRBJ2-7; V gene: TRBV5-5; D gene: TRBD1; clone size: NA; CDR3 protein: CASSLRGQGRSEQYF; CDR3 DNA: TGCGCCAGCAGCTTGAGGGGACAGGGGAGAAGCGAGCAGTACTTC
J gene: TRBJ2-7; V gene: TRBV4-3; D gene: NA; clone size: NA; CDR3 protein: CASSQGVAAYYEQYF; CDR3 DNA: TGCGCCAGCAGCCAGGGCGTGGCAGCGTACTACGAGCAGTACTTC
J gene: TRBJ2-1; V gene: TRBV7-2; D gene: NA; clone size: NA; CDR3 protein: CASSRTGNGEQFF; CDR3 DNA: TGTGCCAGCAGCCGAACAGGGAATGGTGAGCAGTTCTTC